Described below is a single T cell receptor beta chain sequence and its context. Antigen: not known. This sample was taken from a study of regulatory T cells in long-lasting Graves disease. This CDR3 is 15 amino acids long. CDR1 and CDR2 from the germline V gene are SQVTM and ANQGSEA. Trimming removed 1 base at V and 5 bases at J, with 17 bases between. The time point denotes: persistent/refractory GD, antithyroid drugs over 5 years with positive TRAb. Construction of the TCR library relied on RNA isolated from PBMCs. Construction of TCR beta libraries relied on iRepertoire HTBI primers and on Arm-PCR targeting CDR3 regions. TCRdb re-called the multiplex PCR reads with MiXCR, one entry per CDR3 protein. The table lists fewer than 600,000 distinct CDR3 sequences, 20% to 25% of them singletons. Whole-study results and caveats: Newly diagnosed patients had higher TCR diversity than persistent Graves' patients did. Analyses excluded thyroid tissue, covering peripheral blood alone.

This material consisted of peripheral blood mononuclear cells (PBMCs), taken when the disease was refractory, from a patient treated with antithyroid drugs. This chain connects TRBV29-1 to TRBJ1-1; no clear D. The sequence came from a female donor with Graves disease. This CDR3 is CSVEGPWEARTEAFF. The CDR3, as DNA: TGCAGCGTTGAAGGTCCATGGGAGGCGCGAACTGAAGCTTTCTTT.